These T cell receptor beta chains were read from a single sample in a study of identical twins. TCRdb independently ran MiXCR on the 5' RACE reads; one entry per CDR3 protein. The sample yields around 1.7 million distinct CDR3 sequences, less than 35% seen once. The specimen was cord blood. The source is a newborn girl in good health. Both conserved end residues are part of each CDR3. The order of the fields is CDR3 length, V gene, J gene, CDR3 protein.

14	TRBV7-2	TRBJ2-3	CASSLVPATDTQYF
13	TRBV10-3	TRBJ2-3	CAISGLAGDAQYF
15	TRBV20-1	TRBJ2-3	CSAPPGDRSTDTQYF
17	TRBV7-2	TRBJ2-3	CASSLDFLETSTDTQYF
14	TRBV5-1	TRBJ2-7	CASSPGKTVAEQYF
14	TRBV3-1	TRBJ2-7	CASSQDQNPHEQYF
15	TRBV12-3/TRBV12-4	TRBJ2-7	CASSSEQGEPYEQYF
13	TRBV5-1	TRBJ2-7	CASSLVGPYEQYF
14	TRBV2	TRBJ2-3	CASSVAVLRDTQYF
15	TRBV5-1	TRBJ1-4	CASSQRTGTNEKLFF
13	TRBV19	TRBJ2-5	CANPTGGCETQYF
13	TRBV19	TRBJ1-1	CATSRGWNTEAFF
14	TRBV6-6	TRBJ2-1	CASSWARGGNEQFF
14	TRBV19	NA	CASRADRLQETQYF
12	TRBV29-1	TRBJ1-3	CSVGHPGNTIYF
20	TRBV4-1	TRBJ2-1	CASSPAAGLAGGPSYNEQFF
13	TRBV2	TRBJ2-1	CASRILVYNEQFF
16	TRBV20-1	TRBJ2-1	CSARDSGVVGGNEQFF
12	TRBV20-1	TRBJ1-4	CSANRGPEKLFF
14	TRBV7-2	TRBJ2-2	CASSLERGTGELFF
15	TRBV6-5	TRBJ1-2	CVSSSWTGRNYGYTF
13	TRBV14	TRBJ2-5	CASSQETQGVQYF
15	TRBV5-1	TRBJ2-7	CASSLFSGTNYEQYF
14	TRBV28	TRBJ1-2	CASSSAGTGGGYTF
15	TRBV6-5	TRBJ2-1	CASSYSSGVSDEQFF
15	TRBV6-1	TRBJ1-1	CASDWDREANTEAFF
15	TRBV27	TRBJ2-1	CASSVGRIPGDEQFF
15	TRBV14	TRBJ1-2	CASSQARVPLFGYTF
16	TRBV5-1	TRBJ2-3	CASSLAGTSGADTQYF
16	TRBV6-2/TRBV6-3	TRBJ1-1	CASSYLDRLRDTEAFF
17	TRBV7-8	TRBJ2-1	CASSLARRSSAYNEQFF
13	TRBV4-2	TRBJ1-2	CASSRGTSGGYTF
20	TRBV7-6	TRBJ2-6	CASSLGVRAWGDSGANVLTF
15	TRBV20-1	TRBJ1-3	CSARVRRSSGNTIYF
13	TRBV10-3	TRBJ2-5	CAISDHGQETQYF
16	TRBV29-1	TRBJ2-5	CSVEWLRRVPGETQYF
13	TRBV16	TRBJ1-1	CASSQSPAPDPFF
14	TRBV12-3/TRBV12-4	TRBJ2-3	CASKERGAADTQYF
11	TRBV2	TRBJ2-7	CASCERVEQYF
17	TRBV6-1	TRBJ1-5	CASSEGSGWRSNQPQHF
15	TRBV7-6	TRBJ2-2	CASSHKTGVGGELFF